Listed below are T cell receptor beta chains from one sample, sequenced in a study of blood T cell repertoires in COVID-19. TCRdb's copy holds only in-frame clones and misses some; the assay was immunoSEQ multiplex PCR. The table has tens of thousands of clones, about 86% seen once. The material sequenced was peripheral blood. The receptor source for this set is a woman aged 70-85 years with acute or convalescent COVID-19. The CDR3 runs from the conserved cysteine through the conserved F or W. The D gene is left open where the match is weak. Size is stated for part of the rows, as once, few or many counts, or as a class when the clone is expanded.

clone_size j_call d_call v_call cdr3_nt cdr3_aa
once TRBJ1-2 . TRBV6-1 TGTGCCAGCAGTGAGGTACAGGGCCGCGCGCCTAACTATGGCTACACCTTC CASSEVQGRAPNYGYTF
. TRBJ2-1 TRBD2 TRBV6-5 TGTGCCAGCAGTTACTCTTCGGGACTAGGGCATGAGCAGTTCTTC CASSYSSGLGHEQFF
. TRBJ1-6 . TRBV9 TGTGCCAGCAGCGTAGTCGGGGGGGATAATTCACCCCTCCACTTT CASSVVGGDNSPLHF
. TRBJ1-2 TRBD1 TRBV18 TGTGCCAGCTCACCCCAGGGGGTCTATGGCTACACCTTC CASSPQGVYGYTF
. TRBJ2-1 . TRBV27 TGTGCCAGCAGTTTTGGCGGGATACCCTACAATGAGCAGTTCTTC CASSFGGIPYNEQFF
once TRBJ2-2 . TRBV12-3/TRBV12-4 TGTGCCAGCAGTAATCTAGCTTACGGGGAGCTGTTTTTT CASSNLAYGELFF
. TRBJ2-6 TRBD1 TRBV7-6 TGTGCCAGCAGCTTAAATCCCACGGGGACAGGGGAGGCTGGGGCCAACGTCCTGACTTTC CASSLNPTGTGEAGANVLTF
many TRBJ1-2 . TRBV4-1 TGCGCCAGCAGCCAAGATTTGGGACATGACTATGGCTACACCTTC CASSQDLGHDYGYTF
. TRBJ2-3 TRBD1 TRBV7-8 TGTGCCAGCACGGGGCAGGGGGCGTTCCAATCCACAGATACGCAGTATTTT CASTGQGAFQSTDTQYF
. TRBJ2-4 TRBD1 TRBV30 TGTGCCTGGAGTCGCGGACAGGGGCAGTACTTC CAWSRGQGQYF
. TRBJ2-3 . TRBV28 TGTGCCAGCAGTGGGTTTCTTGGTAGCGGAGCTCCCCCTAATACGCAGTATTTT CASSGFLGSGAPPNTQYF
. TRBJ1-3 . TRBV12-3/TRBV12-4 TGTGCCAGCAGAACAGGGTCCGGAAACACCATATATTTT CASRTGSGNTIYF
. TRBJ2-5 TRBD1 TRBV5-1 TGCGCCAGCAGCTTGCAGGACCAGGGGGCGGGAGAGACCCAGTACTTC CASSLQDQGAGETQYF
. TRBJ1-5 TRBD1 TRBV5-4 TGTGCCAGCAGCCGCGGGACAGGGGAGGAGCCCCAGCATTTT CASSRGTGEEPQHF
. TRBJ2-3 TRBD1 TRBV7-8 TGTGCCAGCACCATGGGACAGAACACAGATACGCAGTATTTT CASTMGQNTDTQYF
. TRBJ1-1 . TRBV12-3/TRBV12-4 TGTGCCAGCGCGACCGGGACTGAAGCTTTCTTT CASATGTEAFF
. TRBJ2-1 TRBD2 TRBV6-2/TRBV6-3 TGTGCCAGCAGCCCTGGGAGCGGGAGGGTCGGCTCCTACAATGAGCAGTTCTTC CASSPGSGRVGSYNEQFF
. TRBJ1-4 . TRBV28 . CASSSSTRSNEKLFF
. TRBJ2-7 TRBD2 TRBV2 TGTGCCAGCAGAGCGGGGGGACTAGCGCTCTCCTACGAGCAGTACTTC CASRAGGLALSYEQYF
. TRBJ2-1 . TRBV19 TGTGCCAGTAGTATCATCCCCCCGGACGGGACCTACAATGAGCAGTTCTTC CASSIIPPDGTYNEQFF
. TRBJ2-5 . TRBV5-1 TGCGCCAGCAGCCCGTGGGGGGGCGGCCAAGAGACCCAGTACTTC CASSPWGGGQETQYF
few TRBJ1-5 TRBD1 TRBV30 TGTGCCTGGAATGGACAGGGGGCAGGGCAGCCCCAGCATTTT CAWNGQGAGQPQHF
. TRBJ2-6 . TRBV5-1 TGCGCCAGCAGTCATCAGGGGTCTTTCTCTGGGGCCAACGTCCTGACTTTC CASSHQGSFSGANVLTF
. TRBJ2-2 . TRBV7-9 TGTGCCAGCAGCATCGCGGTGACGGGCGGGGAGCTGTTTTTT CASSIAVTGGELFF
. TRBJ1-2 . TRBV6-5 TGTGCCAGCAGTCCAGGGGATGGCTACACCTTC CASSPGDGYTF
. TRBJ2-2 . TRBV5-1 TGCGCCAGCAGCTTGCAGGGGTCAGGCACCGGGGAGCTGTTTTTT CASSLQGSGTGELFF
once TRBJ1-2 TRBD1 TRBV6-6 TGTGCCAGCAGGGAACAGGGGCCGAACTATGGCTACACCTTC CASREQGPNYGYTF
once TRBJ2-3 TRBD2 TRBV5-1 TGCGCCAGCAGCGGCGGGACTAACGAGTTTAGCACAGATACGCAGTATTTT CASSGGTNEFSTDTQYF
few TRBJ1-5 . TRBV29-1 TGCAGCGTTGCGCAGGATGGCAATCAGCCCCAGCATTTT CSVAQDGNQPQHF
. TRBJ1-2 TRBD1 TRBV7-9 TGTGCCAGCAGCTTAGGTGGACAGGGTGTTTCCCATGGCTACACCTTC CASSLGGQGVSHGYTF
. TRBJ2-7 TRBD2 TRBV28 TGTGCCAGCAGTTTATGGAGGTCACTCGGGGGGGAGCAGTACTTC CASSLWRSLGGEQYF
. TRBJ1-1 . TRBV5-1 TGCGCCAGCTCGGGACAAATGAACACTGAAGCTTTCTTT CASSGQMNTEAFF
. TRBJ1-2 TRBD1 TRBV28 TGTGCCAGCACCTCGACAGGGAGGAACTATGGCTACACCTTC CASTSTGRNYGYTF
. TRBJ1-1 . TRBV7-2 TGTGCCAGCAGCTTAGGCGACAGGACATACAACACTGAAGCTTTCTTT CASSLGDRTYNTEAFF
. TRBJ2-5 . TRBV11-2 TGTGCCAGCAGCAAAAATCCCCCAGGCGAACAAGAGACCCAGTACTTC CASSKNPPGEQETQYF
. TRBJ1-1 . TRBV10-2 TGCGCCAGCAGGGACCGACTCGGGAGGACTGAAGCTTTCTTT CASRDRLGRTEAFF
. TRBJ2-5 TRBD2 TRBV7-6 TGTGCCAGCAGCTTCCCGCGGTCTAGCGGGAATATCGAGACCCAGTACTTC CASSFPRSSGNIETQYF
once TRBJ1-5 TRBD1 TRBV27 TGTGCCAGCAGTATTAGAAGTGCGGACAGGGGCAATCAGCCCCAGCATTTT CASSIRSADRGNQPQHF
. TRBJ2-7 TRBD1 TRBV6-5 TGTGCCAGCAGCGTAGACAGGGGGCCCGACGAGCAGTACTTC CASSVDRGPDEQYF
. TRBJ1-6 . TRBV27 TGTGCCAGCAGTTTGATCAGGGGCCGGGATTCACCCCTCCACTTT CASSLIRGRDSPLHF
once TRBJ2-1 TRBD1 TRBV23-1 TGCGCCAGCAGTCACCAAACAGGGGGCTCCTACAATGAGCAGTTCTTC CASSHQTGGSYNEQFF
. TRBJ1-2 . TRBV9 TGTGCCAGCAGCGCCGACCCCGGGGACTATGGCTACACCTTC CASSADPGDYGYTF
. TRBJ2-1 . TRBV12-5 TGTGCTAGTGGTTTGGGCACTTCTTCGTGGGCTAGGGGGGGTAATGAGCAGTTCTTC CASGLGTSSWARGGNEQFF
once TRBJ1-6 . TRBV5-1 TGCGCCAGCAGCTTGACCGGGACTGCCGATAATTCACCCCTCCACTTT CASSLTGTADNSPLHF
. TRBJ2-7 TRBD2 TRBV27 TGTGCCAGCAGAAGACTAGCGGGAGGCCCGGCAGTCTACGAGCAGTACTTC CASRRLAGGPAVYEQYF
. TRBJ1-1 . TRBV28 TGTGCCAGCAGTTTTCGGGGATTTTATGACACTGAAGCTTTCTTT CASSFRGFYDTEAFF
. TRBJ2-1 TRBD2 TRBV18 TGTGCCAGCTCAGATAGGCGGGGGACCTACAATGAGCAGTTCTTC CASSDRRGTYNEQFF
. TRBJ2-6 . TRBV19 TGTGCCAGTAGTATAGCAACAGCTGGGGCCAACGTCCTGACTTTC CASSIATAGANVLTF
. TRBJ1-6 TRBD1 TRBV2 TGTGCCACCTGGGGACAGGGGGGTTCACCCCTCCACTTT CATWGQGGSPLHF
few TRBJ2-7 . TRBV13 TGTGCCAGCAGCTTAGCCGGGACCTACGAGCAGTACTTC CASSLAGTYEQYF
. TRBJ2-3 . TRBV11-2 TGTGCCAGCAGCTTAGTTCAGGGAGGATGGGGCACAGATACGCAGTATTTT CASSLVQGGWGTDTQYF
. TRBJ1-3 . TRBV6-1 TGTGCCAGCAGTGAAGAACAGCTACGAGGAAACACCATATATTTT CASSEEQLRGNTIYF
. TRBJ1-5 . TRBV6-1 TGTGCCAGCAGTGAACCCCCGCAGCCCCAGCATTTT CASSEPPQPQHF